This T cell receptor beta chain was retrieved from a study of T cells after yellow fever vaccination. At the level of the study: Each low-cell-number fraction was prepared by means of SMART-Seq v4 Ultra Low Input. Study conclusions and caveats: Some clonotypes, a small share, were shared between CD4 and CD8 compartments. Post-booster repertoires again held most primary-vaccination clones (roughly 96% CD4, 88% CD8).

Unmatched junction bases numbered 12, after V lost 0 bases and J lost 4 bases. Per the germline V gene, CDR1 is SGHRS and CDR2 is YFSETQ. There are 19 residues in the CDR3. UMIs and a universal primer site were added when TCR cDNA was made by 5'RACE template switching. In TCRdb, the 5' RACE reads were re-called with MiXCR into one record per CDR3 protein. The sample records a few hundred thousand distinct CDR3 sequences, around 3.9% being singletons. This clonotype has a count of ten or more. Its antigen is unknown. The material was PBMCs, obtained 5 days after the yellow fever booster vaccination. This sequence joins TRBV5-1 and TRBJ2-1; TRBD2 matches at 11 bases. The source of this sequence is a young man who received the YFV17D yellow fever vaccine. The CDR3: CASSLGTSGGLSTYNEQFF. As DNA, the CDR3 is TGCGCCAGCAGCTTGGGTACTAGCGGGGGACTAAGTACATACAATGAGCAGTTCTTC.